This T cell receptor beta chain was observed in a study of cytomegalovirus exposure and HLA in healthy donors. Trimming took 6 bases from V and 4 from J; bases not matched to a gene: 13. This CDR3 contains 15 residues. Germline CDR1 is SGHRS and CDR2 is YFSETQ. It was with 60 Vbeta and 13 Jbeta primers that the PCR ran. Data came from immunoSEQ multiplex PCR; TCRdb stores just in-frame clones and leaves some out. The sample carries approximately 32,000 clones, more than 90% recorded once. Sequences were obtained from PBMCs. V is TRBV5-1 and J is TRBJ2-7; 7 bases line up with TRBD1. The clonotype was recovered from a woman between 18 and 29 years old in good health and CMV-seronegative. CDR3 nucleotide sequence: TGCGCCAGCAAGGCTGGGGACAGTCGAAGTTACGAGCAGTACTTC. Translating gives CASKAGDSRSYEQYF. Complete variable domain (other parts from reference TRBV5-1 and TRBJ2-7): KAGVTQTPRYLIKTRGQQVTLSCSPISGHRSVSWYQQTPGQGLQFLFEYFSETQRNKGNFPGRFSGRQFSNSRSEMNVSTLELGDSALYLCASKAGDSRSYEQYFGPGTRLTVT.